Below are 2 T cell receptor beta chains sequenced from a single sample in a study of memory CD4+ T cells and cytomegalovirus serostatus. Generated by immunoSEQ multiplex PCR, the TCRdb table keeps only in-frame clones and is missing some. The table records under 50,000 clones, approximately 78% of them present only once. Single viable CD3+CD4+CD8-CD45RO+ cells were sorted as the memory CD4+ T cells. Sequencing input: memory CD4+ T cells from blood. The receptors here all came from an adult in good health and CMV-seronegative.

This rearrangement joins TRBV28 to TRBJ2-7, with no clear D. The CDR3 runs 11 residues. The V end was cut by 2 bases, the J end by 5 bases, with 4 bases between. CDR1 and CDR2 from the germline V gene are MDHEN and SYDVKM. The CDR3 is CASSLADEQYF. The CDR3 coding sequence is TGTGCCAGCAGTTTAGCCGACGAGCAGTACTTC. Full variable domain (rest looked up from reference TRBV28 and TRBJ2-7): DVKVTQSSRYLVKRTGEKVFLECVQDMDHENMFWYRQDPGLGLRLIYFSYDVKMKEKGDIPEGYSVSREKKERFSLILESASTNQTSMYLCASSLADEQYFGPGTRLTVT.

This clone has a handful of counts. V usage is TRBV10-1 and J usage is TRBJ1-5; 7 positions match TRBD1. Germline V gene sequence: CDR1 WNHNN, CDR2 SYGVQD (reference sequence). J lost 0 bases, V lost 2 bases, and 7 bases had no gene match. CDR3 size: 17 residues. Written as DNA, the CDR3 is TGCGCCAGCAGTGAGCATACAGGGGCTTATAGCAATCAGCCCCAGCATTTT. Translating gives CASSEHTGAYSNQPQHF.